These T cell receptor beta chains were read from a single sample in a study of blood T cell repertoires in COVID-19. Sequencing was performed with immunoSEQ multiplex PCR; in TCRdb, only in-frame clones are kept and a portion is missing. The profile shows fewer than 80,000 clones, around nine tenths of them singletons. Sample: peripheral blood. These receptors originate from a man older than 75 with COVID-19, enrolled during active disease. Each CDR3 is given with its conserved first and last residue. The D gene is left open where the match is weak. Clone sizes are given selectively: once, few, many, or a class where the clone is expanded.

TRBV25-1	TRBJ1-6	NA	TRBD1	CASSDGTDNSPLHF	TGTGCCAGCAGTGATGGGACAGATAATTCACCCCTCCACTTT
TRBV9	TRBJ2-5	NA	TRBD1	CASSVHRGEETQYF	TGTGCCAGCAGCGTCCACAGGGGTGAAGAGACCCAGTACTTC
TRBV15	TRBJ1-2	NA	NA	CATSSRTVDNYGYTF	TGTGCCACCAGCAGTCGGACAGTGGATAACTATGGCTACACCTTC
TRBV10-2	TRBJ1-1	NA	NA	CASSEFGAPGTEAFF	TGCGCCAGCAGTGAATTTGGGGCCCCGGGCACTGAAGCTTTCTTT
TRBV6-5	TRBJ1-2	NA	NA	CASSNRERGYTF	TGTGCCAGCAGTAACCGGGAGAGGGGCTACACCTTC
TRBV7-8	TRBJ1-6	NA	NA	CASSLVGQGSYNSPLHF	TGTGCCAGCAGCTTAGTCGGCCAGGGGTCCTATAATTCACCCCTCCACTTT
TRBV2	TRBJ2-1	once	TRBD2	CASSLAGYNEQFF	TGTGCCAGCAGCCTAGCGGGATACAATGAGCAGTTCTTC
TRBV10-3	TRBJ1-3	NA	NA	CAIGDTPTGNTIYF	TGTGCCATCGGGGACACCCCAACTGGAAACACCATATATTTT
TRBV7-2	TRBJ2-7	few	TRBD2	CASSWGGSYEQYF	TGTGCCAGCAGCTGGGGGGGGTCCTACGAGCAGTACTTC
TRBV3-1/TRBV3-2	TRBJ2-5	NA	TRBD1	CASSSGAGGETQYF	TGTGCCAGCAGCTCCGGGGCAGGGGGAGAGACCCAGTACTTC
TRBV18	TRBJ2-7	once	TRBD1	CASSQSDRVYEQYF	TGTGCCAGCTCCCAGTCGGACAGGGTTTACGAGCAGTACTTC
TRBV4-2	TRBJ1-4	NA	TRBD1	CASSQATGDEKLFF	TGTGCCAGCAGCCAAGCGACAGGGGACGAAAAACTGTTTTTT
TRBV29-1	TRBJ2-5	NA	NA	CSVEVILGGEETQYF	TGCAGCGTTGAAGTCATCCTAGGAGGCGAAGAGACCCAGTACTTC
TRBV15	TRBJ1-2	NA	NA	CATSRGESSGYGYTF	TGTGCCACCAGCAGAGGGGAGTCTTCTGGCTATGGCTACACCTTC
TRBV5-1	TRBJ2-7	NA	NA	CASSSTGYEQYF	TGCGCCAGCAGCTCAACTGGTTACGAGCAGTACTTC
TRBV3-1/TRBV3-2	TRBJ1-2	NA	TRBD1	CASSQEPRGHGYTF	TGTGCCAGCAGCCAAGAACCCAGGGGGCATGGCTACACCTTC
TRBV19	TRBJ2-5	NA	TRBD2	CASNQELAEETQYF	TGTGCCAGTAATCAAGAACTAGCGGAAGAGACCCAGTACTTC
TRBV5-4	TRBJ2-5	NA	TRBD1	CASSWDGQAGETQYF	TGTGCCAGCAGCTGGGATGGACAGGCCGGGGAGACCCAGTACTTC
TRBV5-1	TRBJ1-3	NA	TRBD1	CASSFGGQRIGSSGNTIYF	TGCGCCAGCAGCTTCGGGGGACAGCGTATTGGGAGCTCTGGAAACACCATATATTTT
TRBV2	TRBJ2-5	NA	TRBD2	CASRGVSSGGPQETQYF	TGTGCCAGCCGAGGGGTGTCTAGCGGGGGCCCCCAAGAGACCCAGTACTTC
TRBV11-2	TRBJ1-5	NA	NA	CASSRDFNQPQHF	TGTGCCAGCAGCCGGGACTTCAATCAGCCCCAGCATTTT
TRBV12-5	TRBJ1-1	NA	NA	CASGTQALQGQNTEAFF	TGTGCTAGTGGTACGCAAGCGTTACAGGGCCAGAACACTGAAGCTTTCTTT
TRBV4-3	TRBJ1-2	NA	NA	CASSQSLTGLYGYTF	TGCGCCAGCAGCCAATCACTGACAGGCCTCTATGGCTACACCTTC
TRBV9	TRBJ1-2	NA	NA	CASSVVEGGYTF	TGTGCCAGCAGCGTAGTGGAGGGGGGCTACACCTTC
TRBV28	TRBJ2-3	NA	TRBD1	CASSSPTGSDTQYF	TGTGCCAGCAGTTCACCGACAGGGTCAGATACGCAGTATTTT
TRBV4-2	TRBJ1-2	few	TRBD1	CASSHKIGQDDGYTF	TGTGCCAGCAGCCATAAGATAGGACAGGATGATGGCTACACCTTC
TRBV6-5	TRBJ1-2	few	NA	CASRSDSYGYTF	TGTGCCAGCAGATCGGACAGCTATGGCTACACCTTC
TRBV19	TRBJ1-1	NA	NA	CASSPKPRLNTEAFF	TGTGCCAGTAGTCCTAAGCCCCGTTTGAACACTGAAGCTTTCTTT
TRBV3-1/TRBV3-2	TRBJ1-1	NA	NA	CASSFTGGTEAFF	TGTGCCAGCAGCTTTACCGGGGGCACTGAAGCTTTCTTT
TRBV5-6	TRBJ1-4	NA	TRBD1	CASSLRTGGNEKLFF	TGTGCCAGCAGCTTGCGGACAGGAGGGAATGAAAAACTGTTTTTT
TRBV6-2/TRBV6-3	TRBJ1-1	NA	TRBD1	CASSPQGQGNTEAFF	TGTGCCAGCAGTCCGCAGGGACAGGGAAACACTGAAGCTTTCTTT
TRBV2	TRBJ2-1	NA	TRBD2	CASSVLAGGRYNEQFF	TGTGCCAGCAGTGTACTAGCGGGGGGGCGGTACAATGAGCAGTTCTTC
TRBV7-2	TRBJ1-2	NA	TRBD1	CASSPKTGGVDGYTF	TGTGCCAGCAGCCCCAAGACAGGGGGGGTGGATGGCTACACCTTC
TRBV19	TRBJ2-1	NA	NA	CASSIDGTPPLF	TGTGCCAGTAGTATAGACGGGACTCCCCCCCTCTTC
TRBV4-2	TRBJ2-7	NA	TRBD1	CATAPGQGRYEQYF	TGTGCCACCGCACCGGGACAGGGACGGTACGAGCAGTACTTC
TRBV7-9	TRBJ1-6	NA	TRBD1	CASSPTIRGNNSPLHF	TGTGCCAGCAGCCCGACCATCAGGGGGAATAATTCACCCCTCCACTTT
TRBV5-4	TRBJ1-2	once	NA	CATTHGGDYGYTF	TGTGCCACTACTCACGGGGGGGACTATGGCTACACCTTC
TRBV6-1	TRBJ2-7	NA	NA	CASSETGYEQYF	TGTGCCAGCAGTGAAACAGGCTACGAGCAGTACTTC
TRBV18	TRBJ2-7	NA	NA	CASSPEGVGYEQYF	TGTGCCAGCTCACCAGAAGGGGTCGGCTACGAGCAGTACTTC
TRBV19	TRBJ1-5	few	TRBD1	CASTRTGGNNQPQHF	TGTGCCAGTACCAGGACAGGGGGCAACAATCAGCCCCAGCATTTT
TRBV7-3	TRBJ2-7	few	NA	CASSLPAGPSYEQYF	TGTGCCAGCAGCCTCCCTGCGGGGCCGTCCTACGAGCAGTACTTC
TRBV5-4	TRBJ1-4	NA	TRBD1	CASSKKPGQVNEKLFF	TGTGCCAGCAGTAAAAAGCCGGGACAGGTCAATGAAAAACTGTTTTTT
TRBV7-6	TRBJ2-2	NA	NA	CASSLGVPLGHANTGELFF	TGTGCCAGCAGCTTAGGAGTTCCGCTGGGACACGCGAACACCGGGGAGCTGTTTTTT
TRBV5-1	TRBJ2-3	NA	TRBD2	CASSLGRGGTDTQYF	TGCGCCAGCAGCTTGGGACGGGGGGGCACAGATACGCAGTATTTT